The 17 T cell receptor beta chains given below trace back to one sample, sequenced in a study of cytomegalovirus exposure and HLA in healthy donors. With 60 Vbeta and 13 Jbeta primers, the PCR was carried out. The method was immunoSEQ multiplex PCR; TCRdb's version includes in-frame clones alone and lacks a portion of them. The data show 150,000 to 200,000 clones, with about 63% seen just once and less than 3.5% held by the top ten. Sequenced sample: PBMCs. Source of these receptors: a woman between 40 and 55 years old in good health and CMV-seropositive.

V usage is TRBV6-1 and J usage is TRBJ2-7, with D tentatively TRBD2 (5 bases). The CDR3 is 15 amino acids. Trimming cost V 7 bases and J 0 bases, with 16 bases left between them. Germline CDR1 is MNHNS and CDR2 is SASEGT. The CDR3 DNA sequence: TGTGCCAGCAAGAGGGAGCATCTGTTCTCCTACGAGCAGTACTTC. It encodes CASKREHLFSYEQYF.

V usage is TRBV5-1 and J usage is TRBJ2-1, with D tentatively TRBD1 (5 bases). The germline V and J ends were trimmed by 4 bases and 5 bases, with 13 bases remaining between them. Germline-derived CDR1 and CDR2 are SGHRS and YFSETQ. The CDR3 length is 14 residues. The CDR3 is CASSRQWGDNEQFF. Here the CDR3 DNA reads TGCGCCAGCAGCCGTCAGTGGGGCGACAATGAGCAGTTCTTC. The entire variable domain, with the rest obtained from reference TRBV5-1 and TRBJ2-1, is as follows: KAGVTQTPRYLIKTRGQQVTLSCSPISGHRSVSWYQQTPGQGLQFLFEYFSETQRNKGNFPGRFSGRQFSNSRSEMNVSTLELGDSALYLCASSRQWGDNEQFFGPGTRLTVL.

The V and J genes are TRBV25-1 and TRBJ1-1; D is undetermined. Germline CDR1 MGHDK, CDR2 SYGVNS. The CDR3 runs to 13 residues. Trimming removed 2 bases from V and 2 bases from J, with 6 bases in between. CDR3: CASSEITNTEAFF. CDR3 in DNA: TGTGCCAGCAGTGAAATCACAAACACTGAAGCTTTCTTT.

The rearrangement links TRBV4-1 to TRBJ2-3, with 7 bases lining up with TRBD2. CDR3 length equals 15 residues. V lost 4 bases, J lost 2 bases, and 6 bases stayed unmatched. CDR1 and CDR2 from the germline V gene are MGHRA and YSYEKL. The CDR3: CASSPGTTYTDTQYF. The DNA for the CDR3 is TGCGCCAGCAGCCCCGGGACTACATACACAGATACGCAGTATTTT.

The chain employs TRBV5-6 and TRBJ2-7; D unclear. Per germline, CDR1 SGHDT and CDR2 YYEEEE. Trimming left V 0 bases short and J 5 bases short, with 6 bases between. CDR3 length: 12 residues. The CDR3 sequence is CASSLGLDEQYF. DNA for the CDR3: TGTGCCAGCAGCTTGGGGCTAGACGAGCAGTACTTC.

V usage is TRBV6-5 and J usage is TRBJ1-5; weak D call: TRBD1 (5 bases). The germline V gene has CDR1 MNHEY and CDR2 SVGAGI. This CDR3 has 16 residues. Trimming shortened V by 4 bases and J by 3 bases, and 16 bases separated the two germline ends. The CDR3 nucleotides read TGTGCCAGCAGTTCGACGGGGGTAGGTCTCAATCAGCCCCAGCATTTT. This gives the protein CASSSTGVGLNQPQHF.

This sequence joins TRBV7-9 and TRBJ1-2; D not certain. Germline V gene data show CDR1 as SEHNR and CDR2 as FQNEAQ (reference sequence). V shed 5 bases and J shed 3 bases, with 16 bases lying between them. This CDR3 has 15 residues. This CDR3 is CASSPLGIGYYGYTF. The CDR3 DNA reads TGTGCCAGCAGCCCACTCGGGATTGGGTACTATGGCTACACCTTC. The whole variable domain, filled in from reference TRBV7-9 and TRBJ1-2, reads DTGVSQNPRHKITKRGQNVTFRCDPISEHNRLYWYRQTLGQGPEFLTYFQNEAQLEKSRLLSDRFSAERPKGSFSTLEIQRTEQGDSAMYLCASSPLGIGYYGYTFGSGTRLTVV.

Of note for this clone: A read error may produce the germline difference seen at one junction end. The V and J genes are TRBV6-1 and TRBJ1-5, with 8 bases fitting TRBD1. The CDR3 extends over 15 amino acids. In germline, CDR1 is MNHNS, CDR2 SASEGT. CDR3 sequence reads: CASRATGASNQPQNF. Here the CDR3 DNA reads TGTGCCAGCAGAGCGACAGGGGCTAGCAATCAGCCCCAGAATTTT.

This clone was seen only a few times. V usage is TRBV6-5 and J usage is TRBJ1-2, with D possibly matching TRBD1 (6 bases). The CDR3 covers 16 residues. CDR1 MNHEY and CDR2 SVGAGI come from the germline V gene. With 2 bases removed from V and 4 bases from J, the gap between germline ends came to 17 bases. As DNA, the CDR3 is TGTGCCAGCAGTTACGGCCCTGCAGGGGCGGCCTATGGCTACACCTTC. Translation: CASSYGPAGAAYGYTF.

This chain uses TRBV11-2 with TRBJ2-7; no firm D call. V was cut by 5 bases and J by 4 bases, with 9 bases left in between. CDR1 SGHAT and CDR2 FQNNGV come from the germline V gene. The length of the CDR3 is 12 residues. The CDR3 DNA sequence: TGTGCCAGCAGCCTCCTTTTATACGAGCAGTACTTC. Translation: CASSLLLYEQYF.

This clone was found once. The J gene is TRBJ2-3, the V gene TRBV15; the match to TRBD1 covers 9 bases. The trim removed 5 bases at V and 4 bases at J, leaving 4 bases unmatched. The CDR3 spans 14 residues. Germline V gene lookup returns CDR1 LNHNV and CDR2 YYDKDF (reference sequence). CDR3 region: CATSGDRVSDTQYF. Written as DNA, the CDR3 is TGTGCCACCAGCGGGGACAGGGTATCAGATACGCAGTATTTT.

The chain uses TRBV6-4 and TRBJ2-1; tentative D call: TRBD2 (6 bases). The germline V gene has CDR1 MRHNA and CDR2 SNTAGT. The germline V and J ends were trimmed by 7 bases and 5 bases, with 18 bases remaining between them. The CDR3 has 15 residues. As DNA, the CDR3 is TGTGCCAGCACCCAGGAGGTGGGACTCAACAATGAGCAGTTCTTC. Amino acids: CASTQEVGLNNEQFF.

The chain recombines TRBV15 with TRBJ2-5; D is undetermined. The V and J ends lost 0 bases and 4 bases respectively, with 9 bases between them. Germline V gene data show CDR1 as LNHNV and CDR2 as YYDKDF (reference sequence). The CDR3 has 14 amino acids. CDR3 nucleotides: TGTGCCACCAGCAGAGATTCGGCAGGAGAGACCCAGTACTTC. This codes for CATSRDSAGETQYF. Using reference TRBV15 and TRBJ2-5 for the parts outside the CDR3, the full variable domain is DAMVIQNPRYQVTQFGKPVTLSCSQTLNHNVMYWYQQKSSQAPKLLFHYYDKDFNNEADTPDNFQSRRPNTSFCFLDIRSPGLGDTAMYLCATSRDSAGETQYFGPGTRLLVL.

The chain links TRBV19 to TRBJ2-3; 7 bases fit TRBD1. This CDR3 region has 14 residues. Germline CDR1 reads LNHDA; CDR2 reads SQIVND (reference sequence). The J segment lost 5 bases and the V segment lost 4 bases, leaving 6 bases of the junction unmatched. CDR3 nucleotide sequence: TGTGCCAGTAGTACCGGAACAGGGGAAGATACGCAGTATTTT. Translated: CASSTGTGEDTQYF.

This chain connects TRBV2 to TRBJ2-7; TRBD1 agrees at 8 bases. CDR3 length: 14 amino acids. Trimming cost V 6 bases and J 7 bases; bases outside gene matches: 11. Germline lookup yields CDR1 SNHLY and CDR2 FYNNEI. The CDR3 DNA follows: TGTGCCAGCAGGGACCGGACAGGGATGGGTGAGCAGTACTTC. This encodes CASRDRTGMGEQYF.

The CDR3 loop reads CASSVGGRAGDTQYF. The DNA for the CDR3 is TGTGCCAGCAGCGTAGGCGGGAGGGCGGGGGATACGCAGTATTTT. The rearrangement uses TRBV9 and TRBJ2-3, with 9 bases lining up with TRBD2. Germline V lookup: CDR1 SGDLS, CDR2 YYNGEE. This CDR3 has 15 amino acids. The V segment lost 0 bases and the J segment 6 bases; nucleotides outside the gene matches: 5.

J is TRBJ1-2 and V is TRBV2; D possibly corresponds to TRBD1 (6 bases). Trimming cost V 8 bases and J 4 bases, with 14 bases left between them. This CDR3 contains 13 residues. Germline-derived CDR1 and CDR2 are SNHLY and FYNNEI. The CDR3 bases are TGTGCCAGCCGGGACATCGAAACCTATGGCTACACCTTC. Translating it yields CASRDIETYGYTF.